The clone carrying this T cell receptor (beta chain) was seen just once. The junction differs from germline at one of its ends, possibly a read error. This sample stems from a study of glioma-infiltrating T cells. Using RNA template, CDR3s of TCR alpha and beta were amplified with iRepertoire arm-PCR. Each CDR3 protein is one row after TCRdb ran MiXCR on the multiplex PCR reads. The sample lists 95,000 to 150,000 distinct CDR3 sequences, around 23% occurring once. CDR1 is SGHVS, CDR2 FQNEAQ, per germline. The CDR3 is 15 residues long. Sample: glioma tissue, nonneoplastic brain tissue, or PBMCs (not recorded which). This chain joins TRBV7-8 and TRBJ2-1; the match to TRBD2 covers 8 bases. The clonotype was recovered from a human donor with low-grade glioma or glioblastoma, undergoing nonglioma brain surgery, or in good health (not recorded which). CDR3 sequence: CASSPREAAYNEQFF. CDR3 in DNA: TGTGCCAGCAGCCCGCGGGAGGCCGCCTACAACGAGCAGTTCTTC.